These 15 T cell receptor beta chains were all obtained from the same sample, sequenced in a study. TCRdb independently ran MiXCR on the 5' RACE reads; one entry per CDR3 protein. The sample has around 52,000 distinct CDR3 sequences; around 26% are singletons. Material: tumor-infiltrating memory CD4+ T cells sorted from the breast tumor. Subset defined: memory CD4+ T cells, CD4+CD45RO+CD25-. The origin of the receptors is a female donor with breast cancer.

The V and J genes are TRBV5-1 and TRBJ1-1, with a possible D match to TRBD1 (6 bases). Germline values: CDR1 SGHRS, CDR2 YFSETQ. CDR3 length: 15 residues. Trimming took 0 bases from V and 3 from J, leaving 12 bases between them. DNA for the CDR3: TGCGCCAGCAGCTTGGCCGGGACATTTGACACTGAAGCTTTCTTT. It specifies CASSLAGTFDTEAFF.

Comment on this clonotype: A read error is possible here, since a much larger clone lies one base away. The gene calls are TRBV20-1 and TRBJ1-1; TRBD1 matches 8 bases. Per germline, CDR1 DFQATT and CDR2 SNEGSKA (reference sequence). Losses at the gene ends were 0 bases for V and 1 base for J; bases not matched to a gene: 4. The CDR3 consists of 15 residues. CDR3 coding DNA: TGCAGTGCTAGAGATTCCGACAGGGGGAACACTGAAGCTTTCTTT. Its translation is CSARDSDRGNTEAFF.

Of note for this clonotype: Compared with germline, one end of the junction differs, possibly owing to a read error. The V and J genes are TRBV6-2 or TRBV6-3 and TRBJ2-1; a possible D gene is TRBD2 (5 bases). Per germline, CDR1 MNHEY and CDR2 SVGEGT. This CDR3 has 13 amino acids. The CDR3 reads CASRLDSNNERFF. The CDR3 coding sequence is TGTGCCAGCAGACTAGACTCGAACAATGAGCGGTTCTTC.

This clonotype came up a few times. This chain joins TRBV4-3 and TRBJ2-4; maybe TRBD1 (5 bases). This CDR3 is built from 13 residues. Germline values: CDR1 LGHNA, CDR2 YSLEER. The V gene lost 3 bases and the J gene lost 9 bases, with 12 bases spanning the gap. DNA for the CDR3: TGCGCCAGCAGCCAGAATACAGGTACCATTCAGTACTTC. Protein sequence: CASSQNTGTIQYF.

V gene TRBV4-2 combines with J gene TRBJ1-2, with TRBD1 as a possible D gene (6 bases). There are 14 residues in the CDR3. V was shortened by 0 bases and J by 6 bases, with 11 bases between the two germline ends. Germline-derived CDR1 and CDR2 are LGHNA and YNFKEQ. CDR3 sequence reads: CASSQEAGVDGYTF. In nucleotides, the CDR3 is TGTGCCAGCAGCCAAGAGGCAGGGGTGGATGGCTACACCTTC.

V gene TRBV7-2 combines with J gene TRBJ2-2; D gene ambiguous. The germline CDR1 and CDR2 sequences are SGHTA and FQGNSA. The length of the CDR3 is 13 residues. The ends were cut back, 0 bases at V and 3 bases at J, with 2 bases in the middle. CDR3 nucleotide sequence: TGTGCCAGCAGCTTAGCTTACACCGGGGAGCTGTTTTTT. Translation gives CASSLAYTGELFF.

The chain employs TRBV29-1 and TRBJ2-7, with a tentative D call TRBD1 (6 bases). Germline V gene sequence: CDR1 SQVTM, CDR2 ANQGSEA. The CDR3 runs to 15 residues. Trimming took 7 bases from V and 7 from J, leaving 26 bases between them. CDR3 coding DNA: TGCAGCGCCGGCGGCCGGGACACTCGACCTGGGGAGCAGTACTTC. Translating gives CSAGGRDTRPGEQYF.

This chain links TRBV28 with TRBJ1-2; maybe TRBD1 (5 bases). Per the germline V gene, CDR1 is MDHEN and CDR2 is SYDVKM. The ends were cut back, 10 bases at V and 8 bases at J, with 14 bases in the middle. This CDR3 contains 11 residues. As DNA, the CDR3 is TGTGCCACCGAACGCTGGGACGGCTACACCTTC. This codes for CATERWDGYTF.

This clonotype was counted only a few times. This chain links TRBV20-1 with TRBJ1-1; a possible D gene is TRBD1 (5 bases). Trimming stripped 3 bases from V and 4 bases from J, with 15 bases between. The CDR3 extends over 14 amino acids. Germline V gene sequence: CDR1 DFQATT, CDR2 SNEGSKA (reference sequence). In DNA form, the CDR3 reads TGCAGTGCTAGCGGAGCCCTGGGGGGCACTGAAGCTTTCTTT. This sequence encodes CSASGALGGTEAFF.

This clonotype was seen a few times. The chain carries TRBV6-1 and TRBJ1-2; perhaps TRBD1 as D (6 bases). This CDR3 has 13 residues. The germline gives CDR1 MNHNS, CDR2 SASEGT. V was pared by 7 bases and J by 8 bases, with 17 bases between. The CDR3 nucleotides read TGTGCCAGCATCCGAGGCCAAGGGGGGGGCTACACCTTC. This gives the protein CASIRGQGGGYTF.

The chain links TRBV5-1 to TRBJ1-2; the D gene is possibly TRBD1 (5 bases). There are 12 residues in the CDR3. Trimming pared 0 bases from V and 8 bases from J, leaving 8 bases between. CDR1 is SGHRS, CDR2 YFSETQ, per germline. In nucleotides, the CDR3 is TGCGCCAGCAGCTTGGAAAGGGGAGGCTACACCTTC. This encodes CASSLERGGYTF.

This CDR3 reads CASSLISGANVLTF. For the CDR3, the DNA is TGTGCCAGCAGCTTAATCTCTGGGGCCAACGTCCTGACTTTC. The J gene is TRBJ2-6, the V gene TRBV7-2; D call uncertain. Trimming took off 2 bases at V and 0 bases at J, with 2 bases between the two ends. Germline V CDR1 and CDR2: SGHTA, FQGNSA. The CDR3 is 14 amino acids.

The chain is built from TRBV6-2 or TRBV6-3 and TRBJ1-1, with a weak D call TRBD1 (6 bases). The CDR3 length is 14 residues. From germline, CDR1 is MNHEY and CDR2 SVGEGT. V was trimmed by 9 bases and J by 1 base, leaving 15 bases between them. The chain's CDR3 is CASGTQQQNTEAFF. The CDR3 DNA follows: TGTGCCAGTGGGACACAGCAACAGAACACTGAAGCTTTCTTT.

This clonotype was seen a few times. This rearrangement joins TRBV6-2 or TRBV6-3 to TRBJ1-1, with TRBD1 as a possible D gene (5 bases). V dropped 6 bases and J dropped 3 bases, with 14 bases sitting between them. This CDR3 contains 14 residues. CDR1 and CDR2 from the germline V gene are MNHEY and SVGEGT. Written as DNA, the CDR3 is TGTGCCAGCAGCATAAGGCAGGGATACACTGAAGCTTTCTTT. Translating gives CASSIRQGYTEAFF.

This clonotype was observed a handful of times. One end of the junction varies from germline; a read error may be responsible. V and J are TRBV7-2 and TRBJ2-3; the D gene is possibly TRBD2 (6 bases). CDR1 SGHTA and CDR2 FQGNSA come from the germline V gene. There are 14 residues in the CDR3. CDR3 DNA sequence: TGTGCCAGCAGCTCGACTAGGTGGGCAGATACGCAGTTTTTT. Translation gives CASSSTRWADTQFF.